This TCR beta chain was recovered during a study of cytomegalovirus exposure and HLA in healthy donors (dated by TCRdb to about 2017). Turning to the overall study: According to an earlier analysis of 587 of the donors, some 170 million T cells yielded 117 million unique TCR beta sequences and 250 to 350 Gb of sequence data. HLA typing included class I and class II loci at four-digit resolution. The study used immunosequencing to profile the T cell repertoires of approximately 650 subjects and linked those repertoires to cytomegalovirus serostatus. To predict cytomegalovirus infection status, the study brought together high-throughput TCR immunosequencing, statistical association of individual TCRs with disease status, and machine learning. Rather than drawing on any new phenotypic data, the later analysis identified candidate immune exposures from TCR beta sequences and the way those sequences occurred across donors. In an earlier analysis of over 550 of the donors, high-throughput TCR beta sequencing was used to judge whether each TCR beta V gene segment behaved as functional or pseudogenic. On average, 235,054 unique TCR beta nucleotide sequences were sequenced per donor among more than 350 genotyped donors of the cohort, with 15% to 20% of those sequences being non-productive. In addition to the first cohort of approximately 650 subjects, a separate validation cohort of approximately 130 different subjects was used. The number of donors typed differed by locus, with 629-630 for A, B, C, DRB1 and DQB1, roughly 520 for DQA1, under 610 for DPA1, and roughly 450 for DPB1. An early release that covered about 640 HLA-typed donors contained about 290 gigabases of sequencing data and 80 million or so unique TCR sequences. The study aimed to test whether signatures of past pathogen exposure could be identified by cataloging public T cell receptors. The genetic ancestry cluster associated with self-reported Caucasian donors included around four fifths of the 398 genotyped donors. A later analysis re-examined previously published TCR beta repertoires from just over 650 donors and added high-resolution HLA genotyping to investigate patterns of TCR occurrence. A few DR-DQ haplotypes were treated as single units for association and clustering because of strong linkage in the cohort. Every repertoire in the discovery cohort had been generated on one and the same sequencing platform. Donor age, sex, ethnicity and CMV serostatus were collected together with the repertoire data. Genome-wide SNP genotypes for about three fifths of the roughly 670 donors were used in a later genetic analysis, which treated that subset as a discovery cohort. The investigation overall reported the following: Most TCR sequences were seen in very few donors, while some public TCRs were found in many individuals. Because counts were too low, under 20 rarely observed V segments, including chromosome 9 orphons, were left out of the earlier analysis of several hundred of the donors. A later analysis found that most CMV-associated TCR beta chains appeared HLA-restricted, with HLA associations seemingly driven largely by CMV exposure. A few of the identified cytomegalovirus-associated TCR beta chains were confirmed in vitro to be specific for cytomegalovirus antigens. When HLA alleles, especially DR and DQ, strongly co-occurred, attributing TCR associations to individual alleles was difficult. Sequencing depth was assumed to be roughly uniform across donors in the presence/absence analyses, though that assumption may not hold. A group of highly shared sequence variants was considered likely to be a technical artifact of the sequencing pipeline. Correlated functional status among segregating V segments might be attributable to linkage disequilibrium, but an unknown experimental factor could not be ruled out. According to a later analysis, TCR association rates differed among HLA loci, with DRB1 alleles showing the most associated TCRs and HLA-C alleles showing the fewest. A further reported finding was that TCR beta sequences accurately predicted the HLA-A and HLA-B alleles for most subjects in the first cohort. The authors suggested that the approach could potentially be extended to other disease states and immunological phenotypes. In this cohort, only TCR beta chains were sequenced, and detectable features were limited by the absence of alpha or paired-chain data. In a later genetic analysis, a missense DCLRE1C variant was associated with V-gene and J-gene trimming of TCR beta chains, and the association was replicated in an independent cohort. In an earlier analysis of under 600 of the donors, most TCR beta V segments were observed in productive rearrangements about 87% or about 30% of the time, broadly matching IMGT annotations. A total of around 150 TCR beta chains were listed by the study as associated with cytomegalovirus. Some IMGT-functional V segments, including TRBV6-2 and TRBV6-3, could not be distinguished by the 87-base-pair reads and were therefore excluded. A later genetic analysis reported fewer N-insertions in productive TCRs among donors in an Asian-associated ancestry cluster than the roughly 720-donor mean. A later analysis associated about 17,000 TCR beta sequences with specific HLA alleles at a false discovery rate of 0.05. According to a later analysis, parvovirus B19, influenza, CMV and Epstein-Barr virus appeared linked to several top co-occurrence clusters. A later analysis found that HLA-associated TCR beta chains were more clonally expanded and had lower generation probabilities than equally common non-associated chains. The only immune exposure information available for the cohort was CMV serostatus. Cytomegalovirus status was reported to be diagnosed by the classifier with high specificity and sensitivity in both the original and validation cohorts. Because HLA typing was missing for some donors at each locus, association tests included only the typed subset.

The cohort comprised several hundred healthy bone marrow donors. At the time of sampling, all cohort members were nominally healthy, though unrecorded immune exposures were likely present. The donor tested CMV seronegative and was one of the 352 seronegative cohort members. A peripheral blood sample was provided by each donor, and peripheral blood mononuclear cells were used for TCR beta sequencing. The Qiagen DNeasy Blood Extraction Kit was used to extract genomic DNA from the blood cell samples. The junction carries 8 bases between V and J, which are trimmed by 0 bases and 5 bases respectively. From the germline V gene, CDR1 is SGHAT and CDR2 is FQNNGV. Measured from the cysteine to the phenylalanine, the CDR3 is 14 residues long. The CDR3 DNA has 42 bases and is translated from base 1. The protocol used for the library was the immunoSEQ multiplex PCR assay. For the multiplex PCR, a mixture combining 60 forward primers for TCR Vbeta segments and 13 reverse primers for TCR Jbeta segments was used. A multiplex PCR assay on genomic DNA amplified the CDR3 region of rearranged TCR beta genes. The amplified TCR beta libraries were sequenced on the Illumina HiSeq System as 87-base-pair reads. Turning to the authors' computational methods: In a later analysis, 77 million or so unique TCR beta chains were counted across the 500 to 850 repertoires, and approximately 9.9 million of these chains were shared by at least two donors. Raw reads were error-corrected and collapsed into unique sequences by a nearest-neighbor algorithm in which closely related sequences were merged to remove PCR and sequencing errors. V, D and J gene segments were assigned by aligning CDR3 sequences to IMGT reference sequences. For a sequence to be retained, at least a six-nucleotide match to both a V gene segment and a J gene segment was required. A rearrangement counted as productive if the CDR3 had no stop codons and remained in frame with V and J, and every other rearrangement counted as non-productive. CDR3 was defined according to IMGT convention as the region running from the second conserved V-encoded cysteine to the conserved J-encoded phenylalanine. Sequences without an unambiguous match to a single V gene segment were excluded from the earlier analysis of a few hundred of the donors. In an earlier analysis of 587 of the donors, V segments were called functional above 56.7% productive rearrangements and were called segregating when the between-donor standard deviation exceeded 5%. A statistical classification framework was built to diagnose cytomegalovirus status from the catalog of TCR beta chain sequences. A later analysis assigned V and J genes by comparing TCR nucleotide sequences with IMGT/GENE-DB human TR gene sequences. The TCRdist pipeline was used in a later analysis to assign CDR3 sequences and most-parsimonious VDJ recombination scenarios. In a later analysis, each TCR beta chain was defined by its CDR3 amino acid sequence together with its V-gene family, and reads without a unique V-gene family were excluded. As a way to deal with suspected cross-contamination and a sequencing artifact, a later analysis dropped over 550 nucleotide sequences that were highly shared and had low generation probability. In a later analysis, a clonal expansion index was calculated for each public chain from normalized within-repertoire ranks of inferred template counts. In a later analysis, generation probabilities were computed with a VDJ recombination model fitted to out-of-frame rearrangements, and the resulting probabilities were checked against IGoR. A later analysis scored TCR-TCR, TCR-HLA and TCR-CMV co-occurrence with hypergeometric tests, applying a repertoire-size bias correction to TCR pairs. A later analysis estimated false discovery rates by permuting HLA or CMV assignments 20 times. A later analysis grouped co-occurring TCRs with DBSCAN, adding TCRdist sequence similarity when clustering within HLA-allele-positive subsets. Repertoires with fewer than 30,000 or more than 120,000 public chains, plus five repertoires with anomalous nucleotide sharing, were excluded from co-occurrence clustering. Here the immuneACCESS table is served through TCRdb, limited to in-frame sequences with V and J called. Missing clones are a known gap in these copies; in checked studies unresolved V genes cover under half, and the rest lacks a known reason. Clone size and the V and J calls come from that table; the DNA yielded D and trimming. This sample has over 100,000 clones in its table, and about 76% of those were observed once. The top ten constitute over 7.5% of the sample.

Details on this clone: Its antigen has not been determined. Qualities for individual bases were not recorded, and no much larger clone is one base off.

The TCR comes from a middle-aged man in good health and CMV-seronegative. The material sequenced was PBMCs. The sequence joins TRBV11-2 to TRBJ1-5, with the D gene call left open. The DNA is as follows: TGTGCCAGCAGCTTAGACGGGGTAGATCAGCCCCAGCATTTT. Translation gives CASSLDGVDQPQHF.